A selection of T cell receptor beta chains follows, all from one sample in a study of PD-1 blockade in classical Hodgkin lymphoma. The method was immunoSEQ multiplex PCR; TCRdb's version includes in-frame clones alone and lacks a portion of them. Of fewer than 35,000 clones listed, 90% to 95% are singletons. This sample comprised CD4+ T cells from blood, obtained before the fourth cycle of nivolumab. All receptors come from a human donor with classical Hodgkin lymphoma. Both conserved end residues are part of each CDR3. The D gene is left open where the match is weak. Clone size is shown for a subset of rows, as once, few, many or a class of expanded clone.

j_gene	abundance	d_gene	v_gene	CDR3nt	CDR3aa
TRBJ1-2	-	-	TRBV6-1	TGTGCCAGCAGGGACACCGTCTATGGCTACACCTTC	CASRDTVYGYTF
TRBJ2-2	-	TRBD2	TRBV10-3	TGTGCCATCAGGACTAGCGGGGGTGGAGCCGGGGAGCTGTTTTTT	CAIRTSGGGAGELFF
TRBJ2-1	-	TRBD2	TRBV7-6	TGTGCCAGCACCCCGAGGGAGGGCGCCTACAATGAGCAGTTCTTC	CASTPREGAYNEQFF
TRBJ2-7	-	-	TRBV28	TGTGCCAGCAGTTTCGGGGTCGGGGATGGGGGCGGCTACGAGCAGTACTTC	CASSFGVGDGGGYEQYF
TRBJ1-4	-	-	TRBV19	TGTGCCAGTAGTATAGTAGGTCCAAGAGAAAAACTGTTTTTT	CASSIVGPREKLFF
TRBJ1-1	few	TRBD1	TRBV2	TGTGCCAGCTCCCGGACAGGGGGGACTGAAGCTTTCTTT	CASSRTGGTEAFF
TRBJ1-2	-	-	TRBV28	TGTGCCAGCAGTTTTAATTTCGGACAGACATATGGCTACACCTTC	CASSFNFGQTYGYTF
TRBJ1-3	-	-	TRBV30	TGTGCCGGAAGGACCGCTTGGGGTGGAAACACCATATATTTT	CAGRTAWGGNTIYF
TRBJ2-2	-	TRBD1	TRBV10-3	TGTGCCATCAGTGAGTCGGGACAGGAGAACACCGGGGAGCTGTTTTTT	CAISESGQENTGELFF
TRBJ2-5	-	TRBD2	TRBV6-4	TGTGCCAGCAGTGAGAGCGGGAGGGCCGGAGAGACCCAGTACTTC	CASSESGRAGETQYF
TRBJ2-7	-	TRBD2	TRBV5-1	TGCGCCAGCAGCGACCCGGGGGGTTCCTACGAGCAGTACTTC	CASSDPGGSYEQYF
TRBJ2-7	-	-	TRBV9	TGTGCCAGCAGCCCCCCAAAGGGGGGGGATCGAAACGAGCAGTACTTC	CASSPPKGGDRNEQYF
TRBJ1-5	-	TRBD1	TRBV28	TGTGCCAGCAGTAGTTGGACAGGTAGCAATCAGCCCCAGCATTTT	CASSSWTGSNQPQHF
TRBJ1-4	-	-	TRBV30	TGTGCCTGGAGTGTAGGGGCAGGGGTCGATGAAAAACTGTTTTTT	CAWSVGAGVDEKLFF
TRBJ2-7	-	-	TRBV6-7	TGTGCCAGCACCTTTCCGCAGCGGGACAGGCCCTACGAGCAGTACTTC	CASTFPQRDRPYEQYF
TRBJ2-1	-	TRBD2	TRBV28	TGTGCCAGCAGTTTATTCGGGGACTACCTCGCCAATGAGCAGTTCTTC	CASSLFGDYLANEQFF
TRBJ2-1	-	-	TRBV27	TGTGCCAGCAGTTTATCGCAGGGGCGAAATGAGCAGTTCTTC	CASSLSQGRNEQFF
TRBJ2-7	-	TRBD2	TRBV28	TGTGCCAGCTGGGGGGGGACTACTTCCTACGAGCAGTACTTC	CASWGGTTSYEQYF
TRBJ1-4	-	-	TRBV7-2	TGTGCCAGCAGCTTGAAGGAGTTTAATGAAAAACTGTTTTTT	CASSLKEFNEKLFF
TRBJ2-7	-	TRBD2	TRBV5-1	TGCGCCAGCAGCCCTGACCTAGCGGGAGCGGACGAGCAGTACTTC	CASSPDLAGADEQYF
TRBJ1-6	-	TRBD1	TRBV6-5	TGTGCCAGCAGTTTCTCCGGGACAGGGGATTCACCCCTCCACTTT	CASSFSGTGDSPLHF
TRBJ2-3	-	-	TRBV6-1	TGTGCCAGCAGTGAATTGAGCCGGGATAGAGCGCAGTATTTT	CASSELSRDRAQYF
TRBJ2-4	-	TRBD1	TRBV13	TGTGCCAGCAGCCGGGACAGGGGCCCAAACATTCAGTACTTC	CASSRDRGPNIQYF
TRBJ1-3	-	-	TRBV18	TGTGCCAGCTCACCAGGACGGCCCTCTGGAAACACCATATATTTT	CASSPGRPSGNTIYF
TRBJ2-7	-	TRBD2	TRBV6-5	TGTGCCAGCAGCCGGACTAGCGGCTACGAGCAGTACTTC	CASSRTSGYEQYF
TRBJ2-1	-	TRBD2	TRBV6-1	TGTGCCAGCAGTGAACCGGCTAGCGGGAGGGCCAACGCCTACAATGAGCAGTTCTTC	CASSEPASGRANAYNEQFF
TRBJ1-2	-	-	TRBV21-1	TGTGCCACCGTGAGAGGAACAGCCGGGAGCTATGGCTACACCTTC	CATVRGTAGSYGYTF
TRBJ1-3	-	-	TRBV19	TGTGCCAGTAGTAGCACAGGCGTCTCTGGAAACACCATATATTTT	CASSSTGVSGNTIYF
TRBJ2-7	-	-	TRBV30	TGTGCCTGGAGTGAACGGACCTACGAGCAGTACTTC	CAWSERTYEQYF
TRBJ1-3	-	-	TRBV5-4	TGTGCCAGCAGCTTGGTGGGCGATGGAAACACCATATATTTT	CASSLVGDGNTIYF
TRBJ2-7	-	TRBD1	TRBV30	TGTGCCTGGAGTAGGGGGCTCCACGAGCAGTACTTC	CAWSRGLHEQYF
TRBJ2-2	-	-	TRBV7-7	TGTGCCAGCAGCTTATCTGGCCTACCCATTGCCTTGAACACCGGGGAGCTGTTTTTT	CASSLSGLPIALNTGELFF
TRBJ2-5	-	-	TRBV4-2	TGTGCCAGCAGCGGAGAGACCCAGTACTTC	CASSGETQYF
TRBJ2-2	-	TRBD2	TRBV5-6	TGTGCCAGCAGCTTGCTCGGGGGGTCGAACACCGGGGAGCTGTTTTTT	CASSLLGGSNTGELFF
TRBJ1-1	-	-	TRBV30	TGTGCCTGGAGTGGGGACCTCGGAGGTGAAGCTTTCTTT	CAWSGDLGGEAFF